These 31 T cell receptor beta chains came from one sample sequenced in a study of blood T cell repertoires in COVID-19. The repertoire was sequenced with immunoSEQ multiplex PCR; TCRdb's copy has only in-frame clones and lacks some. This sample has 65,000 to 75,000 clones, with roughly four fifths found just once. The specimen sequenced was peripheral blood. Receptor source: an older woman with acute or convalescent COVID-19.

This chain joins TRBV5-1 and TRBJ1-2; D call uncertain. The CDR3 is 15 residues long. V lost 6 bases and J lost 0, with 15 bases in between. Germline V CDR1 and CDR2: SGHRS, YFSETQ. CDR3 DNA sequence: TGCGCCAGCACCGACGATAACGGGGCTAACTATGGCTACACCTTC. It encodes CASTDDNGANYGYTF.

The J gene is TRBJ2-2, the V gene TRBV19; TRBD2 matches 7 bases. This CDR3 contains 16 residues. Germline V lookup: CDR1 LNHDA, CDR2 SQIVND (reference sequence). V was clipped by 1 base and J by 7 bases; unmatched bases: 9. The CDR3 nucleotides read TGTGCCAGTAGTATAGGCTTTGCCAGGGAGGGCGGGGAGCTGTTTTTT. Amino acid sequence: CASSIGFAREGGELFF. Together with reference TRBV19 and TRBJ2-2, the CDR3 gives the full variable domain: DGGITQSPKYLFRKEGQNVTLSCEQNLNHDAMYWYRQDPGQGLRLIYYSQIVNDFQKGDIAEGYSVSREKKESFPLTVTSAQKNPTAFYLCASSIGFAREGGELFFGEGSRLTVL.

There are a few counts of this clone. Distinct nucleotide sequences in the sample also encode this CDR3. The chain recombines TRBV5-1 with TRBJ2-6, with no clear D. The CDR3 is made up of 15 amino acids. Germline CDR1 and CDR2: SGHRS and YFSETQ. V was trimmed by 4 bases and J by 0 bases, leaving 8 bases between them. The CDR3 coding sequence is TGCGCCAGCAGCCCCTCTCTCTCTGGGGCCAACGTCCTGACTTTC. This sequence encodes CASSPSLSGANVLTF.

The chain is built from TRBV25-1 and TRBJ2-3, with 9 bases matching TRBD2. There are 16 residues in the CDR3. V trimming: 2 bases; J trimming: 0 bases; junction bases outside the gene matches: 3. Germline loops: CDR1 MGHDK, CDR2 SYGVNS. The CDR3 DNA is TGTGCCAGCAGTGAACCCGGGACTAGCAGCACAGATACGCAGTATTTT. This codes for CASSEPGTSSTDTQYF.

The chain carries TRBV7-6 and TRBJ2-7; no firm D call. The CDR3 extends over 13 amino acids. V shed 1 base and J shed 2 bases, with 6 bases lying between them. Germline V gene lookup returns CDR1 SGHVS and CDR2 FNYEAQ. The CDR3 DNA reads as TGTGCCAGCAGCTTAGGACAACCCTACGAGCAGTACTTC. Translation: CASSLGQPYEQYF. The full variable domain, with the rest looked up from reference TRBV7-6 and TRBJ2-7, is GAGVSQSPRYKVTKRGQDVALRCDPISGHVSLYWYRQALGQGPEFLTYFNYEAQQDKSGLPNDRFSAERPEGSISTLTIQRTEQRDSAMYRCASSLGQPYEQYFGPGTRLTVT.

The CDR3 nucleotides are TGTGCCAGCAGCTTAGGGGGCGGGGGGCCCAATGAGCAGTTCTTC. Translating it yields CASSLGGGGPNEQFF. The gene calls are TRBV7-6 and TRBJ2-1, with TRBD2 identical over 8 bases. The ends lost 1 base at V and 6 bases at J; junction bases unmatched: 5. This CDR3 region has 15 residues. The germline CDR1 and CDR2 sequences are SGHVS and FNYEAQ.

The chain employs TRBV19 and TRBJ2-7, with 7 nucleotides matching TRBD2. Germline values: CDR1 LNHDA, CDR2 SQIVND (reference sequence). The CDR3 has 15 residues. J gave up 6 bases and V 3 bases, and 11 bases lay outside the gene matches. The CDR3 reads CASSIGPGRDAEQYF. DNA for the CDR3: TGTGCCAGTAGTATCGGTCCGGGGAGGGATGCCGAGCAGTACTTC.

The chain joins TRBV28 to TRBJ2-7, with a weak D call TRBD1 (5 bases). Germline loops: CDR1 MDHEN, CDR2 SYDVKM. The CDR3 totals 13 residues. V was cut by 7 bases and J by 6 bases, with 16 bases left in between. The CDR3 bases are TGTGCCAGCACCATTTACAGAAGGGGCGAGCAGTACTTC. Translated: CASTIYRRGEQYF.

The chain has TRBV4-2 and TRBJ2-1, with 9 bases identical to TRBD2. The CDR3 runs 16 residues. J was trimmed by 6 bases and V by 4 bases; bases with no gene match: 10. Germline CDR1 LGHNA, CDR2 YNFKEQ. CDR3 sequence reads: CASSLSAGGGLNEQFF. CDR3 nucleotides: TGTGCCAGCAGCCTCAGCGCGGGGGGGGGCCTCAATGAGCAGTTCTTC.

The rearrangement uses TRBV5-1 and TRBJ2-1; 11 bases align to TRBD2. V trimming: 2 bases; J trimming: 4 bases; junction bases outside the gene matches: 2. In germline, CDR1 is SGHRS, CDR2 YFSETQ. The CDR3 is 15 amino acids. The CDR3 sequence: CASSLGLAGYNEQFF. The CDR3 nucleotides are TGCGCCAGCAGCTTAGGACTAGCGGGTTACAATGAGCAGTTCTTC.

The chain is built from TRBV14 and TRBJ1-2, with a possible D match to TRBD1 (6 bases). Trimming left V 5 bases short and J 7 bases short, with 17 bases between. This CDR3 comprises 14 residues. CDR1 and CDR2 from the germline V gene are SGHDN and FVKESK. CDR3 sequence (DNA): TGTGCCAGCAGCTACGGCGCAGGGGCGGCTGGCTACACCTTC. This encodes CASSYGAGAAGYTF.

This clone showed up just a few times. DNA for the CDR3: TGTGCCAGCAGCCAAGGGGGACTAGCGGGCGCCGGGGAGCTGTTTTTT. The encoded protein is CASSQGGLAGAGELFF. The J gene is TRBJ2-2, the V gene TRBV3-1 (or the pseudogene TRBV3-2), with 12 positions matching TRBD2. V trimming: 1 base; J trimming: 6 bases; junction bases outside the gene matches: 3. Germline CDR1 LGHDT, CDR2 YNNKEL (reference sequence). This CDR3 contains 16 residues.

This chain uses TRBV18 with TRBJ1-2, with 8 bases matching TRBD1. V dropped 6 bases and J dropped 3; count of bases not matched to a gene: 3. The CDR3 contains 13 residues. CDR1 is KGHSH, CDR2 LQKENI, per germline. The CDR3 spells CASSPDRDYGYTF. The DNA for the CDR3 is TGTGCCAGCTCCCCGGACAGGGACTATGGCTACACCTTC.

V is TRBV5-4 and J is TRBJ1-1; maybe TRBD1 (5 bases). V dropped 5 bases and J dropped 1 base, with 9 bases sitting between them. Germline V gene lookup returns CDR1 SGHNT and CDR2 YYREEE (reference sequence). This CDR3 is built from 13 residues. The DNA for the CDR3 is TGTGCCAGCAGTTCGACAGCGAACACTGAAGCTTTCTTT. It is translated as CASSSTANTEAFF.

J is TRBJ1-2 and V is TRBV3-1 (or the pseudogene TRBV3-2), with 8 bases fitting TRBD1. CDR3 length: 15 amino acids. Germline V CDR1 and CDR2: LGHDT, YNNKEL (reference sequence). J was trimmed by 3 bases and V by 1 base; bases with no gene match: 4. The chain's CDR3 is CASSQGTGLYYGYTF. In DNA form, the CDR3 reads TGTGCCAGCAGCCAAGGGACAGGGTTGTACTATGGCTACACCTTC.

This clone appeared once. The chain employs TRBV9 and TRBJ2-7; D remains ambiguous. The length of the CDR3 is 14 residues. Trimming pared 0 bases from V and 2 bases from J, leaving 9 bases between. In germline, CDR1 is SGDLS, CDR2 YYNGEE. In DNA form, the CDR3 reads TGTGCCAGCAGCGTAGATCCGGTGACCTACGAGCAGTACTTC. This codes for CASSVDPVTYEQYF. The full variable domain, rest sourced from reference TRBV9 and TRBJ2-7, is DSGVTQTPKHLITATGQRVTLRCSPRSGDLSVYWYQQSLDQGLQFLIQYYNGEERAKGNILERFSAQQFPDLHSELNLSSLELGDSALYFCASSVDPVTYEQYFGPGTRLTVT.

This sequence joins TRBV19 and TRBJ2-1; 9 bases line up with TRBD1. The germline V gene has CDR1 LNHDA and CDR2 SQIVND (reference sequence). The CDR3 covers 21 residues. The V segment lost 0 bases and the J segment 0 bases; nucleotides outside the gene matches: 15. The CDR3 region has the DNA TGTGCCAGTAGTATAGATCTTGGCCTCGGACAGGGGAAAGCCTCCTACAATGAGCAGTTCTTC. It encodes CASSIDLGLGQGKASYNEQFF.

The genes are TRBV7-9 and TRBJ1-1; the D is unclear. CDR1 is SEHNR and CDR2 is FQNEAQ in the germline V gene (reference sequence). Trimming cost V 1 base and J 0 bases, with 12 bases left between them. CDR3 length: 16 amino acids. In nucleotides, the CDR3 is TGTGCCAGCAGCTTAGGACATGCGGGCGTGAACACTGAAGCTTTCTTT. It encodes CASSLGHAGVNTEAFF. Variable domain in full (rest from reference TRBV7-9 and TRBJ1-1): DTGVSQNPRHKITKRGQNVTFRCDPISEHNRLYWYRQTLGQGPEFLTYFQNEAQLEKSRLLSDRFSAERPKGSFSTLEIQRTEQGDSAMYLCASSLGHAGVNTEAFFGQGTRLTVV.

The chain links TRBV18 to TRBJ1-3; D may be TRBD1 (6 bases). This CDR3 has 14 residues. Germline V gives CDR1 KGHSH, CDR2 LQKENI. V lost 4 bases, J lost 3 bases, and 10 bases lay in between. The DNA for the CDR3 is TGTGCCAGCTCACAGGACAGTGATGGAAACACCATATATTTT. Amino acid sequence: CASSQDSDGNTIYF.

The gene calls are TRBV5-1 and TRBJ1-1, with 9 bases aligning to TRBD1. The germline gives CDR1 SGHRS, CDR2 YFSETQ. V trimming: 3 bases; J trimming: 4 bases; junction bases outside the gene matches: 10. The CDR3 is 16 amino acids. The chain's CDR3 is CASSSAGTGLGTEAFF. The CDR3 bases are TGCGCCAGCAGCTCGGCCGGGACAGGGCTCGGCACTGAAGCTTTCTTT.

The chain carries TRBV18 and TRBJ2-3, with 8 nucleotides matching TRBD1. Germline CDR1 reads KGHSH; CDR2 reads LQKENI. There are 15 residues in the CDR3. The junction had 5 bases not matched to a gene; V was cut back by 6 bases and J by 0 bases. CDR3 in DNA: TGTGCCAGCTCCGGACAGGGAGCTAGCACAGATACGCAGTATTTT. Its protein is CASSGQGASTDTQYF.

In this sample, this clone turned up a few times. The chain recombines TRBV19 with TRBJ1-3, with D maybe TRBD1 (6 bases). Germline CDR1 LNHDA, CDR2 SQIVND (reference sequence). CDR3 length: 14 amino acids. Trimming pared 5 bases from V and 1 base from J, leaving 9 bases between. CDR3 sequence reads: CASSRQVSGNTIYF. CDR3 bases: TGTGCCAGTAGTCGACAGGTTTCTGGAAACACCATATATTTT.

The chain recombines TRBV24-1 with TRBJ1-2; 8 bases line up with TRBD1. Germline V lookup: CDR1 KGHDR, CDR2 SFDVKD. V shed 5 bases, J shed 5 bases, and the junction held 9 bases outside the gene matches. This CDR3 is 15 amino acids long. Here the CDR3 reads CATSGSDRGGYGYTF. In DNA form, the CDR3 reads TGTGCCACCAGTGGTTCCGACAGGGGAGGATATGGCTACACCTTC.

The chain combines TRBV19 with TRBJ2-6; D unresolved. There are 16 residues in the CDR3. The V end lost 0 bases, the J end lost 2 bases, and 8 bases lay between the germline ends. Germline values: CDR1 LNHDA, CDR2 SQIVND (reference sequence). The CDR3 here is CASSIDRSPGANVLTF. Here the CDR3 DNA reads TGTGCCAGTAGTATAGATCGGAGTCCTGGGGCCAACGTCCTGACTTTC.

The V call is TRBV5-1, the J call TRBJ2-2, with TRBD1 as a possible D gene (5 bases). The CDR3 has 16 residues. V dropped 3 bases and J dropped 2 bases, with 14 bases sitting between them. CDR1 is SGHRS and CDR2 is YFSETQ in the germline V gene. The CDR3 sequence is CASSSMTAPNTGELFF. CDR3 nucleotide sequence: TGCGCCAGCAGCTCCATGACAGCACCAAACACCGGGGAGCTGTTTTTT.

J is TRBJ1-2 and V is TRBV27; 9 bases match TRBD1. CDR1 and CDR2 from the germline V gene are MNHEY and SMNVEV (reference sequence). J gave up 5 bases and V 4 bases, and 5 bases lay outside the gene matches. The CDR3 contains 14 residues. CDR3 residues: CASSSSGQGYGYTF. Here the CDR3 DNA reads TGTGCCAGCAGTTCCTCAGGACAGGGGTATGGCTACACCTTC.

CDR3 loop: CASSNAGQYEKLFF. The CDR3 nucleotides read TGTGCCAGCAGCAACGCTGGACAGTATGAAAAACTGTTTTTT. The rearrangement uses TRBV27 and TRBJ1-4; D perhaps matches TRBD1 (6 bases). V was shortened by 6 bases and J by 6 bases, with 14 bases between the two germline ends. Germline V gene data show CDR1 as MNHEY and CDR2 as SMNVEV (reference sequence). The CDR3 runs to 14 residues.

The chain links TRBV5-4 to TRBJ1-2; 7 bases match TRBD1. The CDR3 extends over 13 amino acids. Germline-derived CDR1 and CDR2 are SGHNT and YYREEE (reference sequence). V shed 4 bases and J 1 base; nucleotides not matched to a gene: 1. The CDR3 reads CASSDRDNYGYTF. The CDR3, as DNA: TGTGCCAGCAGCGACAGGGATAACTATGGCTACACCTTC.

The gene calls are TRBV7-2 and TRBJ2-7; 10 bases are shared with TRBD1. The CDR3 has 14 amino acids. The junction had 8 bases not matched to a gene; V was cut back by 11 bases and J by 1 base. Germline loops: CDR1 SGHTA, CDR2 FQGNSA. CDR3 loop: CAVQGQGTSYEQYF. The CDR3 DNA is TGTGCCGTACAGGGACAGGGGACTTCCTACGAGCAGTACTTC.

The V and J genes are TRBV6-5 and TRBJ1-2; TRBD1 matches 7 bases. Germline V lookup: CDR1 MNHEY, CDR2 SVGAGI. The CDR3 spans 14 residues. V lost 4 bases, J lost 6 bases, and 8 bases stayed unmatched. CDR3 amino acids: CASSSVQGLDGYTF. The CDR3 region has the DNA TGTGCCAGCAGTTCGGTACAGGGGTTGGATGGCTACACCTTC.

This sequence joins TRBV6-5 and TRBJ1-2, with 7 bases matching TRBD1. J was trimmed by 3 bases and V by 0 bases; bases with no gene match: 7. This CDR3 spans 16 amino acids. CDR1 is MNHEY, CDR2 SVGAGI, per germline. CDR3 sequence reads: CASSYSRPGGYYGYTF. The CDR3, as DNA: TGTGCCAGCAGTTACTCACGACCAGGGGGGTACTATGGCTACACCTTC.